These 2 T cell receptor beta chains were all obtained from the same sample, sequenced in a study of blood T cell repertoires in COVID-19. Sequencing used immunoSEQ multiplex PCR; TCRdb keeps in-frame clones, though not all of them. The table shows under 90,000 clones, with 70% to 90% occurring only once. Sequenced material: peripheral blood. Every receptor here comes from a man aged 60-69 years with acute or convalescent COVID-19.

In DNA, the CDR3 is TGTGCCAGCAGTCTTTACCAGGGACTGACGAACACTGAAGCTTTCTTT. Encoded protein: CASSLYQGLTNTEAFF. The rearrangement uses TRBV27 and TRBJ1-1, with D maybe TRBD1 (5 bases). V was clipped by 5 bases and J by 1 base, with 17 bases between them. In germline, CDR1 is MNHEY, CDR2 SMNVEV (reference sequence). This CDR3 region has 16 residues.

The chain uses TRBV7-2 and TRBJ2-5; 9 nucleotides line up with TRBD2. The CDR3 totals 15 residues. CDR1 is SGHTA, CDR2 FQGNSA, per germline. V was clipped by 5 bases and J by 2 bases; unmatched bases: 6. The CDR3 DNA follows: TGTGCCAGCAGCCCCGTGACTAGCGGACAAGAGACCCAGTACTTC. This encodes CASSPVTSGQETQYF. The variable domain in full, completed from reference TRBV7-2 and TRBJ2-5, reads GAGVSQSPSNKVTEKGKDVELRCDPISGHTALYWYRQSLGQGLEFLIYFQGNSAPDKSGLPSDRFSAERTGGSVSTLTIQRTQQEDSAVYLCASSPVTSGQETQYFGPGTRLLVL.